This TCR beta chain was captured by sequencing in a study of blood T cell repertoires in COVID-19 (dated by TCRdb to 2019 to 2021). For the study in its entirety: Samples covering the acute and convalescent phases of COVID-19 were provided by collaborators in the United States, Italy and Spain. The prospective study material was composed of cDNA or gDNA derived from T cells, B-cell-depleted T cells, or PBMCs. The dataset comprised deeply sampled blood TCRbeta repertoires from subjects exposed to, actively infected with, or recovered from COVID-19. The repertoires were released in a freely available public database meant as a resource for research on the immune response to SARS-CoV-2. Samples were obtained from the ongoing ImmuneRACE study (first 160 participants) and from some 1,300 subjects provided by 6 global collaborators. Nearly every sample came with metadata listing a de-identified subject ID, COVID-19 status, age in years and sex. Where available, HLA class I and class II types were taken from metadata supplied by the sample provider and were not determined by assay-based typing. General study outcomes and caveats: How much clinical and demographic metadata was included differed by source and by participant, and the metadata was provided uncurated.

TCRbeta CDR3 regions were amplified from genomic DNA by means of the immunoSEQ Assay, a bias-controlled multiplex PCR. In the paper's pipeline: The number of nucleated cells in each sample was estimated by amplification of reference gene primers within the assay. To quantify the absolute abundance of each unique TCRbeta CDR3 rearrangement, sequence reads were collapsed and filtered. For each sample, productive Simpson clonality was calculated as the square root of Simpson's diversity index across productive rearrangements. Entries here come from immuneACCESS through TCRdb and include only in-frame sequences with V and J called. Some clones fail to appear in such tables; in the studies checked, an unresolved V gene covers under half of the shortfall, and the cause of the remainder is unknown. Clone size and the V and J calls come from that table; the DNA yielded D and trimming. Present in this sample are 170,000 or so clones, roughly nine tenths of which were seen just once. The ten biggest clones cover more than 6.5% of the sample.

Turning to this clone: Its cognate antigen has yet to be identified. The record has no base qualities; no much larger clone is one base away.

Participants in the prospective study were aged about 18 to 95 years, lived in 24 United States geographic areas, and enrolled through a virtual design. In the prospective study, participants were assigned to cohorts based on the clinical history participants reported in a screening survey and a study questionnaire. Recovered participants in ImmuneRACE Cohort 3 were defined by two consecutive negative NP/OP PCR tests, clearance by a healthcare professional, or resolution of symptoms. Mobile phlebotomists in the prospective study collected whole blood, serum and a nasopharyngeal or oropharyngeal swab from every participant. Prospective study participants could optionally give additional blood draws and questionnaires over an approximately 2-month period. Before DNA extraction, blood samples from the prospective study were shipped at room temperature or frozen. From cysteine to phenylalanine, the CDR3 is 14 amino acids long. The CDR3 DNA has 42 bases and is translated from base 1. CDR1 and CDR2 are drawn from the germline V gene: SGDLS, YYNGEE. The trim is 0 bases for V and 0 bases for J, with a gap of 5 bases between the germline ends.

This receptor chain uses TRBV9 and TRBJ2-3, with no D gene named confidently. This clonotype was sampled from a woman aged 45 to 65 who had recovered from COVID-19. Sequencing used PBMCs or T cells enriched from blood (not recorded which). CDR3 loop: CASSVGVSTDTQYF. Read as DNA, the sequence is TGTGCCAGCAGCGTAGGAGTTAGCACAGATACGCAGTATTTT.